A single sample gave rise to the 30 T cell receptor beta chains below, sequenced in a study of regulatory T cells in long-lasting Graves disease. Investigators prepared the TCR beta libraries by applying iRepertoire HTBI primers and Arm-PCR of CDR3 regions. TCRdb recomputed calls from the multiplex PCR reads with MiXCR, one row per CDR3 protein. The sample lists 350,000 to 500,000 distinct CDR3 sequences, roughly 23% occurring once. Sample time point: persistent/refractory GD, antithyroid drugs over 5 years with positive TRAb. The TCR library was made from RNA extracted from PBMCs. The sample in question was peripheral blood mononuclear cells (PBMCs), obtained when the disease was refractory, from a patient treated with antithyroid drugs. The receptors derive from a female donor with Graves disease.

In this sample, this clonotype turned up many times. The chain has TRBV2 and TRBJ1-1; D ambiguous. CDR1 is SNHLY, CDR2 FYNNEI, per germline. The V and J ends lost 0 bases and 5 bases respectively, with 22 bases between them. The CDR3 has 18 amino acids. CDR3 loop: CASSEARRVLPKATEAFF. CDR3 in DNA: TGTGCCAGCAGTGAAGCTCGGAGGGTCCTCCCGAAGGCTACTGAAGCTTTCTTT.

This clonotype was observed a few times. The chain joins TRBV3-1 to TRBJ1-6, with 8 bases matching TRBD1. Germline loops: CDR1 LGHDT, CDR2 YNNKEL (reference sequence). V lost 3 bases, J lost 9 bases, and 7 bases stayed unmatched. This CDR3 spans 15 amino acids. In DNA, the CDR3 is TGTGCCAGCAGCCAGGATAACAGGGGGTTTTCACCCCTCCACTTT. Its protein is CASSQDNRGFSPLHF. Using reference TRBV3-1 and TRBJ1-6 for the parts outside the CDR3, the full variable domain is DTAVSQTPKYLVTQMGNDKSIKCEQNLGHDTMYWYKQDSKKFLKIMFSYNNKELIINETVPNRFSPKSPDKAHLNLHINSLELGDSAVYFCASSQDNRGFSPLHFGNGTRLTVT.

This rearrangement joins TRBV12-3 or TRBV12-4 to TRBJ2-1; possibly TRBD2 for D (5 bases). The V and J ends lost 2 bases and 5 bases respectively, with 7 bases between them. There are 13 residues in the CDR3. The CDR3 is CASSLRGDNEQFF. The CDR3 bases are TGTGCCAGCAGTTTACGGGGAGACAATGAGCAGTTCTTC.

The rearrangement joins TRBV29-1 to TRBJ2-1; maybe TRBD2 (6 bases). The ends were cut back, 5 bases at V and 7 bases at J, with 18 bases in the middle. The V gene's germline CDR1 is SQVTM and CDR2 ANQGSEA. The CDR3 covers 14 residues. The CDR3 region has the DNA TGCAGCGTTCTGGTGGGAGGAGGTGGGAATGAGCAGTTCTTC. It encodes CSVLVGGGGNEQFF.

This clonotype occurred a few times. The chain is built from TRBV6-1 and TRBJ1-2, with D possibly matching TRBD1 (5 bases). The germline V and J ends were trimmed by 5 bases and 6 bases, with 16 bases remaining between them. The germline CDR1 and CDR2 sequences are MNHNS and SASEGT. The CDR3 runs to 14 residues. As DNA, the CDR3 is TGTGCCAGCAGTCGAGGGGCAGGGTGGGATGGCTACACCTTC. Its protein product is CASSRGAGWDGYTF.

Concerning this clonotype itself: A much more abundant neighbour one base away suggests this may be a read error. V is TRBV9 and J is TRBJ1-2, with TRBD1 matching over 7 bases. CDR1 is SGDLS, CDR2 YYNGEE, per germline. This CDR3 is built from 17 residues. The CDR3 region has the DNA TGTGCCAGCAGCGTAGGGGACAGTTTGGAGGCTAACTATGGCTACAACTTC. This codes for CASSVGDSLEANYGYNF.

This clonotype was picked up many times. The chain employs TRBV7-8 and TRBJ2-2, with D unresolved. The germline gives CDR1 SGHVS, CDR2 FQNEAQ. CDR3 length equals 11 residues. V was clipped by 4 bases and J by 7 bases, with 4 bases between them. For the CDR3, the DNA is TGTGCCAGCAGCTCTAACGGGGAGCTGTTTTTT. Translating it yields CASSSNGELFF.

This clonotype occurred a few times. The chain is built from TRBV20-1 and TRBJ2-5; 7 bases map to TRBD1. With 3 bases clipped from V and 5 bases from J, the junction kept 6 bases outside the gene matches. CDR1 is DFQATT and CDR2 is SNEGSKA in the germline V gene (reference sequence). This CDR3 contains 13 residues. CDR3 residues: CSASGRQGETQYF. The CDR3 DNA sequence: TGCAGTGCTAGTGGAAGACAGGGTGAGACCCAGTACTTC.

This clonotype was counted ten times or more. V usage is TRBV13 and J usage is TRBJ2-5; D gene uncertain. Trimming stripped 3 bases from V and 2 bases from J, with 10 bases between. This CDR3 region has 14 residues. Germline V gives CDR1 PRHDT, CDR2 FYEKMQ (reference sequence). The CDR3 DNA is TGTGCCAGCAGCTTGGAATTCGAGCAAGAGACCCAGTACTTC. Protein: CASSLEFEQETQYF.

This clonotype was observed at least ten times. This chain uses TRBV28 with TRBJ1-2; 9 bases match TRBD1. V was clipped by 5 bases and J by 10 bases; unmatched bases: 14. Looked up from germline, CDR1 is MDHEN and CDR2 is SYDVKM. There are 15 residues in the CDR3. Here the CDR3 DNA reads TGTGCCAGCAGTCCACTTTCAGGGACAGGGCTCGCCTACACCTTC. Translated: CASSPLSGTGLAYTF.

This chain joins TRBV20-1 and TRBJ1-5; D perhaps matches TRBD1 (6 bases). The CDR3 loop spans 12 amino acids. CDR1 is DFQATT and CDR2 is SNEGSKA in the germline V gene (reference sequence). Between the trimmed V and J ends, which lost 7 bases and 7 bases, there was a span of 14 bases. The CDR3 region is CSVAGGSQPQHF. CDR3 in DNA: TGCAGTGTGGCCGGGGGCAGCCAGCCCCAGCATTTT.

This clonotype was seen a handful of times. The chain uses TRBV12-5 and TRBJ2-2; 8 nucleotides agree with TRBD1. This CDR3 region has 15 residues. Trimming cost V 1 base and J 5 bases; bases outside gene matches: 3. Germline V CDR1 and CDR2: LGHNT, FRNRAP. CDR3 DNA: TGTGCTAGTGGTTTGGGACAGGGGAGTACCGGGGAGCTGTTTTTT. The encoded protein is CASGLGQGSTGELFF.

This clonotype appeared a few times. V and J are TRBV5-5 and TRBJ1-1; D is undetermined. The V end lost 7 bases, the J end lost 0 bases, and 13 bases lay between the germline ends. This CDR3 region has 14 residues. The V gene's germline CDR1 is SGHKS and CDR2 YYEKEE (reference sequence). CDR3 residues: CASCPVFLNTEAFF. The CDR3 region has the DNA TGTGCCAGCTGTCCAGTATTCCTGAACACTGAAGCTTTCTTT.

In this sample, this clonotype turned up a few times. The CDR3 is CASSQGGPPTGELFF. The CDR3 coding sequence is TGTGCCAGCAGCCAAGGGGGGCCCCCCACCGGGGAGCTGTTTTTT. The rearrangement links TRBV3-1 to TRBJ2-2; weak D call: TRBD1 (6 bases). The CDR3 spans 15 residues. Trimming left V 1 base short and J 4 bases short, with 10 bases between. The germline V gene encodes CDR1 LGHDT and CDR2 YNNKEL (reference sequence). Variable domain in full (rest from reference TRBV3-1 and TRBJ2-2): DTAVSQTPKYLVTQMGNDKSIKCEQNLGHDTMYWYKQDSKKFLKIMFSYNNKELIINETVPNRFSPKSPDKAHLNLHINSLELGDSAVYFCASSQGGPPTGELFFGEGSRLTVL.

This clonotype was observed many times. The chain carries TRBV7-2 and TRBJ2-7; 8 bases align to TRBD2. Per the germline V gene, CDR1 is SGHTA and CDR2 is FQGNSA. V dropped 5 bases and J dropped 4; count of bases not matched to a gene: 10. The CDR3 loop spans 15 amino acids. CDR3 bases: TGTGCCAGCAGCACCCAAGCGGGAGCCATATACGAGCAGTACTTC. Its translation is CASSTQAGAIYEQYF.

The chain employs TRBV5-6 and TRBJ2-2, with TRBD1 matching over 10 bases. CDR1 and CDR2 from the germline V gene are SGHDT and YYEEEE. V shed 4 bases and J 4 bases; nucleotides not matched to a gene: 4. The CDR3 is made up of 15 amino acids. Here the CDR3 reads CASSTGQGSTGELFF. As DNA, the CDR3 is TGTGCCAGCAGCACGGGACAGGGGAGCACCGGGGAGCTGTTTTTT.

V gene TRBV27 combines with J gene TRBJ2-7; no clear D gene. The germline CDR1 and CDR2 sequences are MNHEY and SMNVEV (reference sequence). This CDR3 contains 13 residues. Trimming cost V 5 bases and J 6 bases, with 14 bases left between them. CDR3 region: CASSPGLMGEQYF. The CDR3 bases are TGTGCCAGCAGTCCCGGCCTGATGGGCGAGCAGTACTTC.

The table lists this clonotype with many counts. The chain has TRBV28 and TRBJ2-7; possibly TRBD2 for D (5 bases). The CDR3 is 16 residues long. Germline V lookup: CDR1 MDHEN, CDR2 SYDVKM. Trimming left V 5 bases short and J 0 bases short, with 17 bases between. The CDR3 nucleotides are TGTGCCAGCAGTCCCGAACTAGGGCCGGGCTCCTACGAGCAGTACTTC. Amino acids: CASSPELGPGSYEQYF.

Many counts were recorded for this clonotype. This chain connects TRBV6-1 to TRBJ2-7; 8 nucleotides agree with TRBD1. Trimming at V came to 5 bases and at J to 7 bases, leaving 7 bases not matched to a gene. The CDR3 has 13 amino acids. The germline CDR1 and CDR2 sequences are MNHNS and SASEGT. The chain's CDR3 is CASSMDRVDEQYF. DNA for the CDR3: TGTGCCAGCAGTATGGACAGGGTGGATGAGCAGTACTTC.

This clonotype occurred a few times. The J gene is TRBJ1-1, the V gene TRBV18; no clear D. Germline loops: CDR1 KGHSH, CDR2 LQKENI. Trimming shortened V by 4 bases and J by 6 bases, and 18 bases separated the two germline ends. The CDR3 contains 15 residues. CDR3 sequence: CASSLLARELAEAFF. Written as DNA, the CDR3 is TGTGCCAGCTCACTTCTGGCCCGCGAGTTGGCTGAAGCTTTCTTT.

This clonotype was detected only a few times. The chain recombines TRBV19 with TRBJ2-2; 7 nucleotides line up with TRBD1. V was clipped by 3 bases and J by 2 bases; unmatched bases: 6. The CDR3 loop spans 16 amino acids. The germline V gene encodes CDR1 LNHDA and CDR2 SQIVND (reference sequence). In nucleotides, the CDR3 is TGTGCCAGTAGTATTCCGGGACAGCTAAACACCGGGGAGCTGTTTTTT. Protein product: CASSIPGQLNTGELFF.

This chain connects TRBV5-1 to TRBJ2-6; 11 bases are a match to TRBD2. Germline values: CDR1 SGHRS, CDR2 YFSETQ. The CDR3 totals 18 residues. V lost 5 bases, J lost 3 bases, and 10 bases stayed unmatched. This chain's CDR3 is CASSTSGGTRFGANVLTF. In DNA, the CDR3 is TGCGCCAGCAGTACTAGCGGGGGTACCAGGTTTGGGGCCAACGTCCTGACTTTC.

This clonotype has just a few counts. The chain links TRBV25-1 to TRBJ1-4, with D unclear. Germline CDR1 reads MGHDK; CDR2 reads SYGVNS. V lost 1 base, J lost 6 bases, and 15 bases lay in between. The CDR3 spans 16 residues. The CDR3 loop is CASSEFFGGVDEKLFF. Written as DNA, the CDR3 is TGTGCCAGCAGTGAATTTTTCGGCGGGGTGGATGAAAAACTGTTTTTT. Full variable domain (remainder filled in from reference TRBV25-1 and TRBJ1-4): EADIYQTPRYLVIGTGKKITLECSQTMGHDKMYWYQQDPGMELHLIHYSYGVNSTEKGDLSSESTVSRIRTEHFPLTLESARPSHTSQYLCASSEFFGGVDEKLFFGSGTQLSVL.

This clonotype was seen at least ten times. The chain is built from TRBV5-1 and TRBJ2-7; D ambiguous. Germline V gene lookup returns CDR1 SGHRS and CDR2 YFSETQ. Trimming removed 4 bases from V and 3 bases from J, with 11 bases in between. The CDR3 has 13 residues. CDR3 loop: CASSTPQDYEQYF. CDR3 DNA: TGCGCCAGCAGCACCCCTCAGGACTACGAGCAGTACTTC.

This clonotype was recorded a few times. The chain has TRBV7-9 and TRBJ2-7, with D hard to call. The CDR3 spans 12 residues. Trimming left V 3 bases short and J 4 bases short, with 7 bases between. CDR1 and CDR2 (germline): SEHNR, FQNEAQ (reference sequence). This CDR3 is CASSFQEYEQYF. CDR3 bases: TGTGCCAGCAGCTTTCAGGAGTACGAGCAGTACTTC.

This clonotype was seen ten or more times. The chain joins TRBV20-1 to TRBJ1-1; 7 bases match TRBD1. After removal of 7 bases from V and 5 bases from J, the junction contained 10 bases not matched to a gene. The CDR3 loop spans 13 amino acids. The germline CDR1 and CDR2 sequences are DFQATT and SNEGSKA (reference sequence). CDR3 sequence: CSVLNDRETEAFF. CDR3 sequence (DNA): TGCAGTGTCCTGAACGACAGGGAAACTGAAGCTTTCTTT.

This clonotype occurred once. The chain uses TRBV20-1 and TRBJ2-7; 15 bases agree with TRBD2. The CDR3 totals 17 residues. From germline, CDR1 is DFQATT and CDR2 SNEGSKA (reference sequence). J gave up 3 bases and V 3 bases, and 9 bases lay outside the gene matches. CDR3 sequence: CSASVQGLAGGVYEQYF. As DNA, the CDR3 is TGCAGTGCTAGCGTTCAGGGACTAGCGGGAGGCGTCTACGAGCAGTACTTC.

This clonotype was found a few times. V gene TRBV10-3 combines with J gene TRBJ1-4; the D is unclear. The length of the CDR3 is 13 residues. CDR1 is ENHRY and CDR2 is SYGVKD in the germline V gene. V gave up 4 bases and J gave up 3 bases, with 6 bases separating them. Here the CDR3 reads CAISGQANEKLFF. The CDR3 DNA sequence: TGTGCCATCAGTGGGCAGGCTAATGAAAAACTGTTTTTT.

This clonotype appeared a few times. The chain joins TRBV4-1 to TRBJ1-5; D is uncertain. The V end lost 0 bases, the J end lost 4 bases, and 4 bases lay between the germline ends. Germline V gene lookup returns CDR1 MGHRA and CDR2 YSYEKL. The length of the CDR3 is 13 residues. This CDR3 reads CASSQEQNQPQHF. The CDR3 DNA is TGCGCCAGCAGCCAAGAACAGAATCAGCCCCAGCATTTT.

This clonotype was seen only a few times. This may be a read error, as it is one base from a much larger clone. The V gene is TRBV28, the J gene TRBJ2-5, with TRBD2 matching over 9 bases. The germline gives CDR1 MDHEN, CDR2 SYDVKM. This CDR3 is 18 amino acids long. CDR3 sequence: CASTTVGAGGPKAEIQYF. In DNA form, the CDR3 reads TGTGCCAGCACCACCGTGGGGGCGGGAGGGCCTAAGGCTGAGATCCAGTACTTC.